This T cell receptor (beta chain) was captured by sequencing in a study of T cells expressing NK-cell markers. For the study at large: Of eight sequenced donors, seven were HCMV-seropositive and one HCMV-seronegative. General study points: Of the CD8+ T cell pool in over 5 donors, roughly 1.0-8% was accounted for by dominant NKG2C+ clonotypes. These clonotypes also led the CD3+CD56-NKG2C+ fraction in four donors.

Each CDR3 protein gets one entry in TCRdb, which reprocessed the 5' RACE reads and gives no DNA. This table holds a few hundred thousand distinct CDR3 sequences. The CDR3 is 16 residues long. Per the germline V gene, CDR1 is SGHDT and CDR2 is YYEEEE. As to this clonotype: The antigen is undetermined.

This clonotype was sampled from a young man in good health. Sequenced material: blood T cells: a sorted CD56 or NKG2C T cell subset, CD4+ or CD8+ T cells, or bulk PBMC T cells (not recorded which). The chain is built from TRBV5-6 and TRBJ2-1; TCRdb's D call of TRBD1 is untestable without DNA. CDR3 residues: CASSLADRRDHNEQFF.